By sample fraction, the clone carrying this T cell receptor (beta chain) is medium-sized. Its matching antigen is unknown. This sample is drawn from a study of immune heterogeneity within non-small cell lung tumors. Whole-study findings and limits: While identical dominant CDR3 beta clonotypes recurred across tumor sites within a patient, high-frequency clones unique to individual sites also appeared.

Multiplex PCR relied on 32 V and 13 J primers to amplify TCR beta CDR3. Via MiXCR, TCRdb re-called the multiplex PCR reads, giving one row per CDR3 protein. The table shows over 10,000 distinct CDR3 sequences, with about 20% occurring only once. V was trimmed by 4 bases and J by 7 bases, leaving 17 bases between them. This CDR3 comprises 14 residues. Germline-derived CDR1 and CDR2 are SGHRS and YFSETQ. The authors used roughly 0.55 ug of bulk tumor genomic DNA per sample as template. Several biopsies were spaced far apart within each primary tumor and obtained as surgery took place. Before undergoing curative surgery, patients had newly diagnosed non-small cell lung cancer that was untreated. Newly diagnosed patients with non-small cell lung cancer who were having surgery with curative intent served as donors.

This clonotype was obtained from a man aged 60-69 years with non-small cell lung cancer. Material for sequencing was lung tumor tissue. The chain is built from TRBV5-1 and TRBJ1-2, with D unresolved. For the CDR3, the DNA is TGCGCCAGCAGCCTGGACGGGGTCCCCCCTGGCTACACCTTC. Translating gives CASSLDGVPPGYTF.